This record concerns one T cell receptor beta chain sequence. A J-beta primer mix and a sample-barcoded 5' primer were used in a second PCR of roughly 6 to 11 cycles. Through a template-switch adaptor with 12 random nucleotides, each cDNA molecule received a tag. TCRdb re-derived calls from the 5' RACE reads in MiXCR, one entry per CDR3 protein. The sample carries fewer than 1,200,000 distinct CDR3 sequences, approximately 26% recorded once. The data belong to a study of blood T cells in healthy people across ages. Every sample yielded at least 6.5 million isolated PBMCs. This CDR3 is built from 16 residues. Trimming took 0 bases from V and 7 from J, leaving 15 bases between them. Germline V gene lookup returns CDR1 LNHNV and CDR2 YYDKDF (reference sequence). The same data also contributed to another study, on T cells of mothers and their children. That report adds: A second PCR was performed with the M1S primer. This primer added sample barcodes and 2-4 random nucleotides. Each mother yielded more than 9.5 million TCR beta CDR3 reads. Each child yielded around 2.9 million reads.

This sequence joins TRBV15 and TRBJ2-2, with D tentatively TRBD2 (5 bases). The origin of this receptor is a girl aged 2 to 10 in good health. Source material: blood. The CDR3 sequence is CATSRDFGLASGELFF. In DNA, the CDR3 is TGTGCCACCAGCAGAGATTTCGGTCTAGCAAGCGGGGAGCTGTTTTTT.